Presented here are 2 T cell receptor beta chains from one specimen sequenced in a study of T cell responses to AZD1222 COVID-19 vaccine. Measured with immunoSEQ multiplex PCR; TCRdb has only the in-frame clones, and not every one. The sample consists of some 150,000 clones, roughly 90% of them appearing once. The sample was peripheral blood, taken 28 days after the second AZD1222 dose. All receptors derive from an adult who received the AZD1222 COVID-19 vaccine.

V usage is TRBV28 and J usage is TRBJ1-5, with D perhaps matching TRBD1 (6 bases). With 2 bases removed from V and 7 bases from J, the gap between germline ends came to 9 bases. CDR3 length: 13 amino acids. The germline gives CDR1 MDHEN, CDR2 SYDVKM. This chain's CDR3 is CASSLNGGQPQHF. CDR3 coding DNA: TGTGCCAGCAGTTTAAATGGGGGCCAGCCCCAGCATTTT.

This chain connects TRBV24-1 to TRBJ2-1; 7 positions match TRBD2. The CDR3 is 16 residues long. V trimming: 3 bases; J trimming: 8 bases; junction bases outside the gene matches: 12. CDR1 and CDR2 from the germline V gene are KGHDR and SFDVKD. Here the CDR3 DNA reads TGTGCCACCAGTGATCCTAACGGGAGGCTTACAGATGAGCAGTTCTTC. Its protein product is CATSDPNGRLTDEQFF.